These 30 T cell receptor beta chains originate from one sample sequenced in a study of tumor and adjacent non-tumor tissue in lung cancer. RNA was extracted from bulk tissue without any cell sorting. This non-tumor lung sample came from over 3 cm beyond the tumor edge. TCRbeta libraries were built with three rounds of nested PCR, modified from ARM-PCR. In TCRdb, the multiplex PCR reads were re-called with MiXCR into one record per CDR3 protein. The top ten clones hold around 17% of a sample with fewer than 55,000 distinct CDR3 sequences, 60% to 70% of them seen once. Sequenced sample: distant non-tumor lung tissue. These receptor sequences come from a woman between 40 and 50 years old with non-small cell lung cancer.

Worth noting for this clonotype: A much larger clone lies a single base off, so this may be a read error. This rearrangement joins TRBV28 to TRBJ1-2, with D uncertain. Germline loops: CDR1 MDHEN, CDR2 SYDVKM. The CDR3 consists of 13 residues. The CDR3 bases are TGTGCCAGCAGTTTTGCAGGATTATATGGCTACGCCTTC. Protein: CASSFAGLYGYAF.

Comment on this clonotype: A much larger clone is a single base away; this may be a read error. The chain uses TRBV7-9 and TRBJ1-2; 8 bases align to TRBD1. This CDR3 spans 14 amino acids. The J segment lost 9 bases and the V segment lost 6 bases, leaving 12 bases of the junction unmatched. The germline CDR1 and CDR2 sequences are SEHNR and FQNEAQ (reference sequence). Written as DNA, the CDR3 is TGTGCCAGCAGTACGACAGGGGACCTATATCGCTACACCTTC. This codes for CASSTTGDLYRYTF.

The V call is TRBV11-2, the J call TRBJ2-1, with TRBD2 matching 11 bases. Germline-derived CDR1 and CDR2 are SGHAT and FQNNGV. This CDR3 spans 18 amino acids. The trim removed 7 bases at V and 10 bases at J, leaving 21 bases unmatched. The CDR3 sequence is CASNLRIVTSGGVREQFF. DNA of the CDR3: TGTGCCAGCAACTTGCGCATTGTAACTAGCGGGGGAGTAAGGGAGCAGTTCTTC.

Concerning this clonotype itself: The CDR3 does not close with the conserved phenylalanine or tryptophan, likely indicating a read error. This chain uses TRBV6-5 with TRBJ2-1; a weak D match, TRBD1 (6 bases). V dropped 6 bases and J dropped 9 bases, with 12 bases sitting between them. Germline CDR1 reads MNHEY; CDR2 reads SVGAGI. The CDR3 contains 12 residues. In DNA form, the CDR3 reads TGTGCCAGCAGAACCACAGGGCCTGAGCAGTTCCTC. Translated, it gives CASRTTGPEQFL.

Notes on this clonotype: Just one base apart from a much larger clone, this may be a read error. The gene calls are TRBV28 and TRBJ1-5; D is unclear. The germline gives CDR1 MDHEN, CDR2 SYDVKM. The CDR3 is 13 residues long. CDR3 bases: TGTGACAGCAGTTTAATGGTGGATCAGCCCCAGCATTTT. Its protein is CDSSLMVDQPQHF.

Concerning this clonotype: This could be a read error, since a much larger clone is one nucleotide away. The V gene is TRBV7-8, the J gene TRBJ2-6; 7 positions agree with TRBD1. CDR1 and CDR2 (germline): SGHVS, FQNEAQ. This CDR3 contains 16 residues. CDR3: CTSSLIRGSGANVLTF. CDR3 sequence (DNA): TGTACCAGCAGCTTAATCAGGGGGTCTGGGGCCAACGTCCTGACTTTC.

CDR3 region: CASSSGAIGAGELFF. The CDR3 nucleotides read TGTGCCAGCAGCTCCGGGGCAATAGGAGCAGGGGAGCTGTTTTTT. The V gene is TRBV11-1, the J gene TRBJ2-2; D tentatively reads TRBD1 or TRBD2 (5 bases each). Germline V lookup: CDR1 SGHAT, CDR2 FQDESV (reference sequence). There are 15 residues in the CDR3. V lost 4 bases and J 8 bases, leaving 17 bases between the germline ends.

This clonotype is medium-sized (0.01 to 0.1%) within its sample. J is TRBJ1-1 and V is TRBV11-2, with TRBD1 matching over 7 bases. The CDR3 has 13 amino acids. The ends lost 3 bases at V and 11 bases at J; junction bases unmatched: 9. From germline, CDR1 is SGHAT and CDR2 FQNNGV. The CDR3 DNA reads TGTGCCAGCAGCTTTCGTGAGGGGGCGGGGGCTTTCTTT. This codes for CASSFREGAGAFF.

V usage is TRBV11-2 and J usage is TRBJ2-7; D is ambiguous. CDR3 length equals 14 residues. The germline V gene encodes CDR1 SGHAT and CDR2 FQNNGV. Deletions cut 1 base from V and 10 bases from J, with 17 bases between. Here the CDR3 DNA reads TGTGCCAGCAGCTTAGTCTCATACTCCTACTATCAGTACTTC. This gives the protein CASSLVSYSYYQYF.

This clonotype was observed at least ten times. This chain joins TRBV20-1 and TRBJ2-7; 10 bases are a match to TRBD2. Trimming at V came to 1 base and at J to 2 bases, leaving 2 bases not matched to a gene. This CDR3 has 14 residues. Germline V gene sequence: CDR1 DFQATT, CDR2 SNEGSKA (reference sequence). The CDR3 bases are TGCAGTGCTAGAGGTCTAGCGGGGGCCTACGAGCAGTACTTC. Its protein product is CSARGLAGAYEQYF.

Here the CDR3 reads CASRTGTSGTDTQYF. CDR3 nucleotides: TGTGCCAGCAGGACCGGGACTAGCGGGACGGACACCCAGTACTTC. The chain has TRBV12-3 or TRBV12-4 and TRBJ2-5; TRBD2 matches 13 bases. This CDR3 is 15 amino acids long. Germline trimming cut 6 bases from V and 8 bases from J; bases unmatched to any gene: 9.

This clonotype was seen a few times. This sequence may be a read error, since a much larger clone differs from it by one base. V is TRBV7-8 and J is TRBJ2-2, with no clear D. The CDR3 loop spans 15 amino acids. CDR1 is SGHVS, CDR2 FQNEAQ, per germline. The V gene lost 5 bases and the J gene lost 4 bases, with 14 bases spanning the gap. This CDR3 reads CASSIESLITGELFF. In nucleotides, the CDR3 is TGTGCCAGCAGCATAGAGTCCCTTATCACCGGGGAGCTGTTTTTT.

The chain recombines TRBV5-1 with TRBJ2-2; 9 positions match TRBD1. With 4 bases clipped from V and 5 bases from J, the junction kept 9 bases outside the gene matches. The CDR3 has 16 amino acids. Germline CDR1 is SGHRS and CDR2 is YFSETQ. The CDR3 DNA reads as TGCGCCAGCAGCACCGCACAGGGGGCGCGAACCGGGGAGCTGTTTTTT. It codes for CASSTAQGARTGELFF.

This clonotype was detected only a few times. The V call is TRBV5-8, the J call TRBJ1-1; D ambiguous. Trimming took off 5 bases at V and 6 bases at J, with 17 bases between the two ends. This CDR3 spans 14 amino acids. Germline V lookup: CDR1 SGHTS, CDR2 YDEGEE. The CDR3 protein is CASSIGRLRSEAFF. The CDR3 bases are TGTGCCAGCAGTATCGGGCGGCTCCGCTCTGAAGCTTTCTTT.

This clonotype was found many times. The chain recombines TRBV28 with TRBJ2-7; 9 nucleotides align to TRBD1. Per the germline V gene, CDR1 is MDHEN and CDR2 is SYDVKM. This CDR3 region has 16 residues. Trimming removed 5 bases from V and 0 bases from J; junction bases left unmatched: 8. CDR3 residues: CASSLPGTGTSYEQYF. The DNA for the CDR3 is TGTGCCAGCAGTCTTCCCGGGACAGGGACCTCCTACGAGCAGTACTTC.

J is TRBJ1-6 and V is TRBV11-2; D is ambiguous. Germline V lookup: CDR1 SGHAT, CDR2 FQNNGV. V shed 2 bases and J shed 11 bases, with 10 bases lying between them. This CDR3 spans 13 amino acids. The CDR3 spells CASSLKRRTPLHF. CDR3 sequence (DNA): TGTGCCAGCAGCTTAAAGAGACGTACACCCCTCCACTTT. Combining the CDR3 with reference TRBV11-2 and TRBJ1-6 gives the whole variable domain EAGVAQSPRYKIIEKRQSVAFWCNPISGHATLYWYQQILGQGPKLLIQFQNNGVVDDSQLPKDRFSAERLKGVDSTLKIQPAKLEDSAVYLCASSLKRRTPLHFGNGTRLTVT.

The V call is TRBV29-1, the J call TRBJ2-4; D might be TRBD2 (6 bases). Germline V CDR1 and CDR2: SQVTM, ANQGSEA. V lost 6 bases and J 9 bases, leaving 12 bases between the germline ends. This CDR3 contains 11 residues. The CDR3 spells CSVGRISIQYF. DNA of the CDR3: TGCAGCGTCGGGAGAATAAGCATTCAGTACTTC.

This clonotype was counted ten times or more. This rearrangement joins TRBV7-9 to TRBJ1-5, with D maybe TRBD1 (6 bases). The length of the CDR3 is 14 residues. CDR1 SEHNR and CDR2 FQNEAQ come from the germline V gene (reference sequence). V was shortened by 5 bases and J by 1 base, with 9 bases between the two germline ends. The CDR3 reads CASSTGLSNQPQHF. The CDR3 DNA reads TGTGCCAGCAGCACAGGGTTAAGCAATCAGCCCCAGCATTTT.

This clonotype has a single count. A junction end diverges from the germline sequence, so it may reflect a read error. The CDR3 sequence is CASSTTGGGYKQLF. The DNA for the CDR3 is TGTGCCAGCAGCACAACAGGGGGCGGGTATAAGCAGCTCTTC. V gene TRBV11-3 combines with J gene TRBJ2-1; 9 bases agree with TRBD1. The CDR3 is 14 amino acids. In germline, CDR1 is SGHNT, CDR2 YENEEA.

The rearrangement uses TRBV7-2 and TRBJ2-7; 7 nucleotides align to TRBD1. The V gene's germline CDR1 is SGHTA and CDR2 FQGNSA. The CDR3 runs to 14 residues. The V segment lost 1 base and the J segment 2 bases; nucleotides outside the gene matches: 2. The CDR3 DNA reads TGTGCCAGCAGCTTAGTGAGGGGGCCCTACGAGCAGTACTTC. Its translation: CASSLVRGPYEQYF.

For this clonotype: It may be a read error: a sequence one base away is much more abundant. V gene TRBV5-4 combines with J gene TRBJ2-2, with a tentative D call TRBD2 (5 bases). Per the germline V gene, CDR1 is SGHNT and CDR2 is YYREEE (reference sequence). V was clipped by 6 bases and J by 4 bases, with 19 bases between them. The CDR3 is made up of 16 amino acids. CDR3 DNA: TGTGCCAGCACCTTTTCCGTGCAGGAGGCCACCGGGGAGCTGTTTTTT. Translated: CASTFSVQEATGELFF.

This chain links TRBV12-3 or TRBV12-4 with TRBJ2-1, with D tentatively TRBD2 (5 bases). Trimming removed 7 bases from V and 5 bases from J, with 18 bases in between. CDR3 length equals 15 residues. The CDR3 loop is CASIAVSETDNEQFF. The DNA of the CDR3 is TGTGCCAGCATCGCCGTTAGCGAGACCGACAATGAGCAGTTCTTC.

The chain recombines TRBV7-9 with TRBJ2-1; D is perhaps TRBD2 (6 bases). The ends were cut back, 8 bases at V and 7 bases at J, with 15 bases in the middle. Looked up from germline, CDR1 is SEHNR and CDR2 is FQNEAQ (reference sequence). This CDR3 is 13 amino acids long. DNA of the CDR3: TGTGCCAGCTGCTATGGCGGGAAGAATGAGCAGTTCTTC. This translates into CASCYGGKNEQFF.

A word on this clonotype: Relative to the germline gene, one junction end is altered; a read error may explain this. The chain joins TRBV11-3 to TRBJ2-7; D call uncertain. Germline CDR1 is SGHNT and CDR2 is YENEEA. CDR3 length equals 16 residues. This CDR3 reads CASNLDMEKASYEQYF. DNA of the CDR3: TGTGCCAGCAACTTAGACATGGAAAAAGCCTCCTACGAGCAGTACTTC.

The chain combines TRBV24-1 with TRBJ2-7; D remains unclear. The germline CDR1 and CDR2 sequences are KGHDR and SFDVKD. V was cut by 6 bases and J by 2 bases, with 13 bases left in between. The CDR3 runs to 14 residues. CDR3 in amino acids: CATSPGRVPYEQYF. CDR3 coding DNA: TGTGCCACCAGTCCGGGTAGGGTCCCCTACGAGCAGTACTTC.

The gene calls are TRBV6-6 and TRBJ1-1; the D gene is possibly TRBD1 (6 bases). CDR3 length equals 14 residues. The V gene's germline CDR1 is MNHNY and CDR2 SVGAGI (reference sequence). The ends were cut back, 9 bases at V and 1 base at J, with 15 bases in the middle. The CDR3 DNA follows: TGTGCCAGGAGGGGGACTCAGCCGAACACTGAAGCTTTCTTT. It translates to CARRGTQPNTEAFF.

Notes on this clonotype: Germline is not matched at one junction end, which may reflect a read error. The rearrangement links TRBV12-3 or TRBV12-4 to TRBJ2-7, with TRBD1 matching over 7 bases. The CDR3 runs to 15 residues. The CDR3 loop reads CVSSGIGDSPYEQYF. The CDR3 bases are TGTGTCAGCAGTGGAATTGGGGACAGCCCCTACGAGCAGTACTTC.

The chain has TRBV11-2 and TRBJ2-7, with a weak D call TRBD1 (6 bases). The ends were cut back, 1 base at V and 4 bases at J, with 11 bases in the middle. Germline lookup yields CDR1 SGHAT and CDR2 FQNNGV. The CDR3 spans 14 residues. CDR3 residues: CASSLAFTGYEQYF. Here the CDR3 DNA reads TGTGCCAGCAGCTTAGCCTTCACAGGGTACGAGCAGTACTTC.

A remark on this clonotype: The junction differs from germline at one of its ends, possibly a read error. CDR3 amino acids: CGVAGTGDTDTHYF. The DNA for the CDR3 is TGCGGCGTTGCCGGGACAGGAGACACAGATACGCACTATTTT. V and J are TRBV29-1 and TRBJ2-3; 8 positions match TRBD1. Germline assignment: CDR1 SQVTM and CDR2 ANQGSEA. The CDR3 spans 14 residues.

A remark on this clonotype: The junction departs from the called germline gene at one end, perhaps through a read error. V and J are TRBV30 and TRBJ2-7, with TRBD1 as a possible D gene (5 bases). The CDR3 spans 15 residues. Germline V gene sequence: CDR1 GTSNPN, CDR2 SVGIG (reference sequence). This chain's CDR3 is CAWDRPNRTTYEQYF. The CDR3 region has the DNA TGTGCCTGGGATCGCCCTAACAGGACCACCTACGAGCAGTATTTC.